The subject of this entry is one T cell receptor (beta chain). Its cognate antigen is unknown. This sample's TCRbeta library carried unique molecular identifier barcodes. TCRdb reprocessed the PCR reads with MiXCR, giving one entry per CDR3 protein. This table holds fewer than 350,000 distinct CDR3 sequences, nearly 8% found once. The sample originates from a study of T-cell reconstitution after alpha-beta-depleted transplantation in children. Study-level findings and limits: Roughly two months post-transplant, alpha-beta T cells reportedly originated from several hundred graft clones that had expanded. T-cell numbers and diversity one year post-transplant derived largely from freshly generated T cells. Recipient T cells and thymic progenitors that survived gave rise to the high TCRbeta diversity observed at day 60 in some patients.

From germline, CDR1 is DFQATT and CDR2 SNEGSKA (reference sequence). The V and J ends lost 0 bases and 6 bases respectively, with 24 bases between them. CDR3 length: 17 residues. This sample comprised peripheral blood, obtained 360 days after TCRalphabeta/CD19-depleted stem cell transplant. This chain connects TRBV20-1 to TRBJ2-7; D gene unclear. The sequence was obtained from a female patient younger than 10 who had a stem cell transplant for Fanconi anemia, so the T cells may come from the graft donor. CDR3 in amino acids: CSARDGSPENVPPEQYV. The CDR3, as DNA: TGCAGTGCTAGAGATGGGTCGCCTGAGAATGTCCCTCCCGAGCAGTACGTC.